The 6 T cell receptor beta chains in this list originate from one sample, sequenced in a study of shared clonotypes between healthy human individuals. TCRdb's copy holds only in-frame clones and misses some; the assay was immunoSEQ multiplex PCR. The table shows approximately 700,000 clones, with 55% to 85% occurring only once. The sample taken for sequencing was memory CD4+ T cells sorted from blood. Regarding subset: CD45RA-negative fraction. All receptors derive from a woman in her twenties or thirties in good health.

This clone was counted a few times. The chain carries TRBV2 and TRBJ2-1; D perhaps matches TRBD2 (6 bases). The CDR3 length is 15 residues. The V end lost 3 bases, the J end lost 7 bases, and 16 bases lay between the germline ends. The germline V gene encodes CDR1 SNHLY and CDR2 FYNNEI. Here the CDR3 reads CASSDLNGGMNEQFF. The DNA for the CDR3 is TGTGCCAGCAGTGATTTAAACGGAGGGATGAATGAGCAGTTCTTC.

The chain joins TRBV2 to TRBJ1-2; possibly TRBD1 for D (6 bases). Looked up from germline, CDR1 is SNHLY and CDR2 is FYNNEI. CDR3 length: 13 amino acids. Trimming took off 7 bases at V and 5 bases at J, with 14 bases between the two ends. In DNA form, the CDR3 reads TGTGCCAGCATTTCCAGGGGTTCGTATGGCTACACCTTC. Encoded protein: CASISRGSYGYTF.

The chain combines TRBV6-4 with TRBJ1-1, with 9 bases matching TRBD1. Germline assignment: CDR1 MRHNA and CDR2 SNTAGT. V lost 6 bases to trimming and J lost 4 bases; unmatched junction nucleotides: 6. This CDR3 has 14 residues. CDR3 loop: CASRKTGGGTEAFF. CDR3 sequence (DNA): TGTGCCAGCAGAAAAACAGGGGGCGGCACTGAAGCTTTCTTT.

The CDR3 DNA follows: TGTGCCTGGAGGAATCCTAGCGGGTATGGGAATGAGCAGTTCTTC. It translates to CAWRNPSGYGNEQFF. The chain carries TRBV30 and TRBJ2-1; 8 nucleotides match TRBD2. The CDR3 loop spans 15 amino acids. CDR1 GTSNPN and CDR2 SVGIG come from the germline V gene (reference sequence). V trimming: 3 bases; J trimming: 7 bases; junction bases outside the gene matches: 11.

This clone came up a few times. V is TRBV11-2 and J is TRBJ2-2; 13 bases line up with TRBD2. Looked up from germline, CDR1 is SGHAT and CDR2 is FQNNGV. The CDR3 sequence is 16 residues long. The V and J ends lost 5 bases and 6 bases, in that order; junction bases with no gene match: 6. CDR3 loop: CASSRRLAGGSGELFF. The CDR3 DNA follows: TGTGCCAGCAGCAGAAGACTAGCGGGAGGTTCCGGGGAGCTGTTTTTT.

This sequence joins TRBV9 and TRBJ1-2; TRBD1 agrees at 7 bases. The CDR3 runs to 12 residues. Germline-derived CDR1 and CDR2 are SGDLS and YYNGEE. V was clipped by 6 bases and J by 8 bases; unmatched bases: 7. CDR3 sequence reads: CASTDDRVGYTF. CDR3 nucleotide sequence: TGTGCCAGCACCGACGACAGGGTGGGCTACACCTTC.